Listed below are T cell receptor beta chains from one sample, sequenced in a study of CD8+CD57+ T cells in acquired aplastic anemia. A single record per CDR3 protein comes from TCRdb applying MiXCR to the reads. Seen here are hundreds of thousands of distinct CDR3 sequences, roughly 64% observed once, and the top ten hold 3% to 5%. The specimen was sorted CD4+, CD8+, or CD8+CD57+ T cells (not recorded which) from PBMCs. The receptors originated from a human donor in good health, serving as a control. The CDR3 runs from the conserved cysteine through the conserved F or W. D genes are given only for firm matches. The size entry is marked missing in some rows and otherwise reads once, few, many or a size class.

d_call,clone_size,j_call,v_call,cdr3_aa,cdr3_nt
NA,many,TRBJ1-6,TRBV7-9,CASSWGRGGGSPLHF,TGTGCCAGCAGCTGGGGCCGGGGTGGCGGTTCACCCCTCCACTTT
TRBD1,NA,TRBJ2-7,TRBV7-2,CASSLVEQGAYEQYF,TGTGCCAGCAGCTTAGTCGAGCAGGGGGCTTACGAGCAGTACTTC
TRBD1,NA,TRBJ2-7,TRBV7-2,CASSLEPGTGGYEQYF,TGTGCCAGCAGCCTCGAACCGGGGACAGGCGGCTACGAGCAGTACTTC
TRBD1,few,TRBJ1-5,TRBV20-1,CSARDIGQGHQPQHF,TGCAGTGCTAGAGATATCGGACAGGGGCATCAGCCCCAGCATTTT
NA,NA,TRBJ2-7,TRBV12-5,CASSPPGSGRGEQYF,TGTGCCAGCAGTCCACCGGGGTCCGGGCGTGGGGAGCAGTACTTC
NA,NA,TRBJ2-7,TRBV7-2,CASRRRAANTEAFYF,TGTGCCAGCAGAAGAAGAGCCGCGAACACTGAAGCTTTCTACTTC
NA,NA,TRBJ2-5,TRBV7-3,CASSLEWNRAGGEF,TGTGCCAGCAGCTTAGAGTGGAACAGGGCCGGCGGGGAGTTC
TRBD2,NA,TRBJ2-3,TRBV9,CASSEGSRGSPGDTQYF,TGTGCCAGCAGCGAGGGCTCGCGGGGGTCGCCAGGAGATACGCAGTATTTT
NA,NA,TRBJ2-7,TRBV29-1,CSVGGTGEQYF,TGCAGCGTTGGGGGCACTGGCGAGCAGTACTTC
TRBD2,many,TRBJ2-5,TRBV7-8,CASRLAGGETQYF,TGTGCCAGCCGGCTAGCGGGCGGAGAGACCCAGTACTTC
NA,NA,TRBJ1-2,TRBV6-1,CASSGGQGYREDYGYTF,TGTGCCAGCAGTGGTGGTCAGGGTTATCGAGAAGACTATGGCTACACCTTC
NA,many,TRBJ2-1,TRBV7-2,CASSFRPGLNNEQFF,TGTGCCAGCAGCTTTCGACCGGGACTCAATAATGAGCAGTTCTTC
NA,once,TRBJ1-1,TRBV7-2,CASSSAPTEAFF,TGTGCCAGCAGCTCAGCTCCTACTGAAGCTTTCTTT
NA,NA,TRBJ1-1,TRBV25-1,CASSESGPYTEAFF,TGTGCCAGCAGTGAATCGGGGCCATACACTGAAGCTTTCTTT
NA,once,TRBJ2-7,TRBV19,CASSIGLKSYDTYF,TGTGCCAGTAGTATAGGACTAAAATCCTACGACACGTACTTC
TRBD1,NA,TRBJ2-5,TRBV5-8,CASSQDIRTGEETQYF,TGCGCCAGCAGCCAAGACATCCGGACAGGAGAAGAGACCCAGTACTTC
TRBD1,many,TRBJ2-7,TRBV19,CASSRLLGQGFYEQYF,TGTGCCAGTAGTCGGCTCCTGGGACAGGGATTCTACGAGCAGTACTTC
TRBD1,NA,TRBJ2-7,TRBV12-3/TRBV12-4,CASSAAGGEQYF,TGTGCCAGCAGTGCAGCAGGGGGCGAGCAGTACTTC
TRBD1,many,TRBJ1-2,TRBV5-1,CASSLTTGTGLDNYGYTF,TGCGCCAGCAGCTTGACAACCGGGACAGGGTTGGATAACTATGGCTACACCTTC
NA,many,TRBJ1-1,TRBV19,CASSATGNTEAFF,TGTGCCAGTAGTGCGACGGGGAACACTGAAGCTTTCTTT
NA,many,TRBJ1-4,TRBV5-6,CASSLWFAENEKLFF,TGTGCCAGCAGCTTGTGGTTTGCGGAAAATGAAAAACTGTTTTTT
NA,few,TRBJ1-6,TRBV15,CATSTSTGYNSPLHF,TGTGCCACCAGCACCTCGACAGGATATAATTCACCCCTCCACTTT
TRBD2,many,TRBJ2-7,TRBV18,CASSPREALTYEQYF,TGTGCCAGCTCCCCCCGGGAGGCTTTAACCTACGAGCAGTACTTC
NA,many,TRBJ2-5,TRBV6-5,CASSYQASGDQETQYF,TGTGCCAGCAGTTACCAGGCTTCTGGGGACCAAGAGACCCAGTACTTC
NA,NA,TRBJ1-2,TRBV20-1,CSAVPARGANGYTF,TGCAGTGCCGTCCCGGCACGGGGGGCAAATGGCTACACCTTC
NA,NA,TRBJ2-5,TRBV5-6,CASSTGFGGRETQYF,TGCGCCAGCAGCACGGGATTTGGGGGGCGGGAGACCCAGTACTTC
NA,NA,TRBJ2-2,TRBV10-3,CAIAAPVPSPGELFF,TGTGCTATAGCTGCGCCTGTACCCTCTCCCGGGGAGCTGTTTTTT
NA,once,TRBJ2-7,TRBV9,CASSSEGGTGSYEQYF,TGTGCCAGCAGCTCGGAGGGGGGGACCGGGTCCTACGAGCAGTACTTC
NA,NA,TRBJ2-6,TRBV7-7,CASSVSPSGEKLFTF,TGTGCCAGCAGCGTCAGCCCCTCGGGTGAAAAACTGTTTACTTTC
TRBD2,NA,TRBJ2-7,TRBV6-1,CASMGGFYEQYF,TGTGCCAGCATGGGGGGGTTCTACGAGCAGTACTTC
NA,NA,TRBJ1-2,TRBV20-1,CSASVTGSGVPYGYTF,TGCAGTGCGAGCGTTACAGGGAGCGGCGTCCCCTATGGCTACACCTTC
NA,many,TRBJ1-4,TRBV24-1,CATNRPWVGKLFF,TGTGCCACCAACAGGCCCTGGGTAGGAAAACTGTTTTTT
TRBD1,NA,TRBJ1-1,TRBV20-1,CSARARGHDTEAFF,TGCAGTGCTAGAGCCAGGGGGCATGACACTGAAGCTTTCTTT
NA,NA,TRBJ1-5,TRBV6-6,CAGTNNQPQHF,TGTGCCGGCACCAATAATCAGCCCCAGCATTTC
TRBD1,NA,TRBJ2-5,TRBV6-5,CASRGRGETQYF,TGTGCCAGCAGGGGCAGGGGGGAGACCCAGTACTTC
TRBD1,NA,TRBJ2-5,TRBV6-2/TRBV6-3,CASSSVNRGNQPQYF,TGTGCCAGCAGTTCGGTCAACAGGGGAAATCAGCCCCAGTACTTC
NA,NA,TRBJ1-5,TRBV20-1,CSANGDSYEPQHF,TGCAGTGCTAATGGGGACTCCTACGAGCCCCAGCATTTT
TRBD1,NA,TRBJ1-4,TRBV18,CASSAGQGGGTNEKLFF,TGTGCCAGCTCAGCCGGACAGGGAGGAGGCACTAATGAAAAACTGTTTTTT
NA,NA,TRBJ1-5,TRBV30,CAWSEGRTEALHF,TGTGCCTGGAGTGAGGGAAGAACTGAAGCTTTGCATTTT
NA,many,TRBJ2-7,TRBV2,CASTWGSGMGSYEQYF,TGTGCCAGCACCTGGGGGTCGGGGATGGGGAGCTACGAGCAGTACTTC
NA,many,TRBJ2-5,TRBV7-2,CASTTTPGWGTQYF,TGTGCCAGCACCACTACACCAGGTTGGGGGACCCAGTACTTC
NA,many,TRBJ2-3,TRBV19,CASSTGSSDTQYF,TGTGCCAGTAGTACAGGGTCCTCAGATACGCAGTATTTT
NA,once,TRBJ2-7,TRBV15,CASSRGVGGGFNEQYF,TGTGCCTCCAGCAGAGGGGTCGGTGGAGGATTCAATGAGCAGTACTTC
NA,once,TRBJ1-4,TRBV29-1,CSVGAGIRGKQLF,NA